The 31 T cell receptor beta chains below come from one sample, sequenced in a study. Tregs were sorted as CD4+CD25+CD127-/low cells. A single record per CDR3 protein comes from TCRdb applying MiXCR to the 5' RACE reads. In the table there are 35,000 to 50,000 distinct CDR3 sequences, 20% to 25% of which are singletons. Sequencing input: Tregs sorted from blood. The origin of the receptors is a female donor with breast cancer.

The V gene is TRBV7-2, the J gene TRBJ1-2; 10 nucleotides line up with TRBD1. V lost 3 bases to trimming and J lost 6 bases; unmatched junction nucleotides: 10. There are 16 residues in the CDR3. The germline V gene encodes CDR1 SGHTA and CDR2 FQGNSA. The CDR3 DNA follows: TGTGCCAGCAGCTTTCGACAGGGGGCGCGAGTAGATGGCTACACCTTC. It translates to CASSFRQGARVDGYTF.

In its sample, this clonotype was seen a few times. A read error is possible here, since a much larger clone lies one base away. The chain recombines TRBV6-5 with TRBJ2-7; D gene ambiguous. Germline values: CDR1 MNHEY, CDR2 SVGAGI. Trimming left V 2 bases short and J 5 bases short, with 16 bases between. This CDR3 contains 15 residues. Here the CDR3 reads CASSYEDRAVDEQYF. DNA for the CDR3: TGTGCCAGCAGTTACGAAGACCGGGCCGTGGACGAGCAGTACTTC.

In its sample, this clonotype was seen many times. The rearrangement joins TRBV29-1 to TRBJ1-1, with D unresolved. Deletions cut 2 bases from V and 5 bases from J, with 21 bases between. The CDR3 covers 16 residues. The germline V gene has CDR1 SQVTM and CDR2 ANQGSEA. The chain's CDR3 is CSVELVDGGIRTEAFF. The DNA of the CDR3 is TGCAGCGTTGAACTAGTCGACGGTGGCATTCGGACTGAAGCTTTCTTT. The entire variable domain, with the rest obtained from reference TRBV29-1 and TRBJ1-1, is as follows: SAVISQKPSRDICQRGTSLTIQCQVDSQVTMMFWYRQQPGQSLTLIATANQGSEATYESGFVIDKFPISRPNLTFSTLTVSNMSPEDSSIYLCSVELVDGGIRTEAFFGQGTRLTVV.

The J gene is TRBJ2-1, the V gene TRBV5-1; D gene uncertain. CDR1 is SGHRS and CDR2 is YFSETQ in the germline V gene. The CDR3 is made up of 11 amino acids. V lost 9 bases, J lost 7 bases, and 11 bases lay in between. The CDR3 bases are TGCGCCACCTCCCACGGGAATGAGCAGTTCTTC. It is translated as CATSHGNEQFF.

As regards this clonotype: A read error is possible here, since a much larger clone lies one base away. The chain employs TRBV29-1 and TRBJ2-7; TRBD2 agrees at 8 bases. Per the germline V gene, CDR1 is SQVTM and CDR2 is ANQGSEA. This CDR3 comprises 14 residues. The chain's CDR3 is CSAEPAGESYEQYF. The CDR3, as DNA: TGCAGCGCTGAACCAGCGGGAGAGTCCTACGAGCAGTACTTC.

The rearrangement joins TRBV9 to TRBJ1-1; weak D call: TRBD1 (5 bases). Per the germline V gene, CDR1 is SGDLS and CDR2 is YYNGEE. This CDR3 comprises 16 residues. Deletions cut 3 bases from V and 0 bases from J, with 15 bases between. CDR3 protein: CASSASSGGVNTEAFF. The CDR3 bases are TGTGCCAGCAGCGCCAGCTCGGGGGGAGTGAACACTGAAGCTTTCTTT.

The chain couples TRBV7-9 to TRBJ2-5; 7 bases fit TRBD1. V dropped 1 base and J dropped 2; count of bases not matched to a gene: 7. The length of the CDR3 is 16 residues. CDR1 and CDR2 (germline): SEHNR, FQNEAQ (reference sequence). The CDR3 sequence is CASSLGDRDIQETQYF. The CDR3 DNA sequence: TGTGCCAGCAGCTTAGGAGACAGGGATATACAAGAGACCCAGTACTTC.

The rearrangement uses TRBV12-3 or TRBV12-4 and TRBJ2-6; D may be TRBD2 (5 bases). The CDR3 loop spans 20 amino acids. V lost 1 base to trimming and J lost 0 bases, with 19 bases between them. The CDR3: CASSLEVWEMGNSGANVLTF. For the CDR3, the DNA is TGTGCCAGCAGTTTAGAAGTGTGGGAGATGGGTAACTCTGGGGCCAACGTCCTGACTTTC.

This rearrangement joins TRBV20-1 to TRBJ1-3, with D unclear. Germline V gene lookup returns CDR1 DFQATT and CDR2 SNEGSKA (reference sequence). There are 13 residues in the CDR3. The V end was cut by 3 bases, the J end by 1 base, with 7 bases between. CDR3 amino acids: CSASNNSGNTIYF. The CDR3, as DNA: TGCAGTGCTAGCAACAATTCTGGAAACACCATATATTTT.

This clonotype has just a few counts. The rearrangement uses TRBV6-2 or TRBV6-3 and TRBJ1-1; possible D gene TRBD1, 6 bases. V was trimmed by 8 bases and J by 1 base, leaving 11 bases between them. The germline V gene encodes CDR1 MNHEY and CDR2 SVGEGT. CDR3 length: 13 amino acids. CDR3 coding DNA: TGTGCCAGCGCCGGGGGGCGGAACACTGAAGCTTTCTTT. This sequence encodes CASAGGRNTEAFF.

This clonotype was detected many times. The chain joins TRBV20-1 to TRBJ2-7, with D possibly TRBD2 on 6 matching bases. V lost 1 base, J lost 0 bases, and 10 bases lay in between. The CDR3 extends over 14 amino acids. In germline, CDR1 is DFQATT, CDR2 SNEGSKA (reference sequence). CDR3: CSARGAGSSYEQYF. CDR3 bases: TGCAGTGCTAGAGGGGCGGGGAGCTCCTACGAGCAGTACTTC.

A word on this clonotype: A much larger clone differs from this one at a single base, so this may be a read error. This chain joins TRBV5-1 and TRBJ1-2; 9 positions agree with TRBD1. Per germline, CDR1 SGHRS and CDR2 YFSETQ. V was pared by 9 bases and J by 7 bases, with 16 bases of the junction left unmatched. The CDR3 covers 15 residues. This CDR3 is CANTLSGQGVFGYTF. In nucleotides, the CDR3 is TGCGCCAACACCCTATCGGGACAGGGAGTTTTTGGCTACACCTTC.

Written as DNA, the CDR3 is TGTGCCAGCAGTTACTCAAGAGGGATTCGGTCACCCCTCCACTTT. This gives the protein CASSYSRGIRSPLHF. This chain connects TRBV6-5 to TRBJ1-6; D gene uncertain. The V and J ends lost 0 bases and 10 bases respectively, with 13 bases between them. In germline, CDR1 is MNHEY, CDR2 SVGAGI. This CDR3 is 15 amino acids long.

Sample share makes this clonotype medium-sized. The chain couples TRBV6-5 to TRBJ2-7; weak D call: TRBD1 (6 bases). CDR1 MNHEY and CDR2 SVGAGI come from the germline V gene. The germline V and J ends were trimmed by 5 bases and 1 base, with 15 bases remaining between them. The CDR3 length is 15 residues. In DNA, the CDR3 is TGTGCCAGCAGTGATCCGGGACACCCTTCCTACGAGCAGTACTTC. Translated, it gives CASSDPGHPSYEQYF.

This clonotype was seen only a few times. The chain links TRBV28 to TRBJ2-5, with TRBD2 matching over 8 bases. The V segment lost 3 bases and the J segment 0 bases; nucleotides outside the gene matches: 3. The CDR3 consists of 15 residues. Germline V gene sequence: CDR1 MDHEN, CDR2 SYDVKM. The CDR3 is CASSFIAGYQETQYF. CDR3 sequence (DNA): TGTGCCAGCAGTTTTATAGCGGGGTACCAAGAGACCCAGTACTTC.

Details on this clonotype: An end of the junction does not agree with germline; a read error may underlie this. The V and J genes are TRBV6-5 and TRBJ2-5; 10 positions match TRBD2. There are 14 residues in the CDR3. Germline values: CDR1 MNHEY, CDR2 SVGAGI. The CDR3 nucleotides read TGTGCCAGCAGTAACTCAGCGGGAGGGAGGTCCCAGTACTTC. Its protein product is CASSNSAGGRSQYF.

The table lists this clonotype with a few counts. One end of the junction varies from germline; a read error may be responsible. The chain links TRBV6-6 to TRBJ2-1; tentatively, D is TRBD1 or TRBD2 (5 bases each). This CDR3 comprises 14 residues. Germline V gene data show CDR1 as MNHNY and CDR2 as SVGAGI (reference sequence). The CDR3 nucleotides are TGTGCCAGCAGTTACCGGGACGCCTTGGATGAGCGGTTCTTC. Translating it yields CASSYRDALDERFF.

Note on this clonotype: Germline is not matched at one junction end, which may reflect a read error. V gene TRBV12-3 or TRBV12-4 combines with J gene TRBJ1-2; TRBD1 is a possible D gene (6 bases). This CDR3 has 16 residues. The CDR3 region has the DNA TGTGCCAGCGGTTTTACACCAGGGGCTCAGTGGTATGGCTACACCTTC. This gives the protein CASGFTPGAQWYGYTF.

Sample share makes this clonotype medium-sized. The rearrangement links TRBV6-1 to TRBJ1-5, with D uncertain. In germline, CDR1 is MNHNS, CDR2 SASEGT. This CDR3 comprises 13 residues. The V gene lost 6 bases and the J gene lost 3 bases, with 9 bases spanning the gap. For the CDR3, the DNA is TGTGCCAGCAGCGACTCCTTCAATCAGCCCCAGCATTTT. Protein sequence: CASSDSFNQPQHF.

This clonotype was seen ten or more times. V is TRBV15 and J is TRBJ2-7; 11 bases align to TRBD1. V lost 8 bases and J lost 3; bases outside the gene matches: 6. The germline gives CDR1 LNHNV, CDR2 YYDKDF (reference sequence). The CDR3 has 14 residues. This CDR3 reads CATPTGTGGYEQYF. CDR3 sequence (DNA): TGTGCCACCCCCACCGGGACAGGGGGCTACGAGCAGTACTTC.

With respect to this clonotype: This may stem from a read error, because a much larger clone lies one nucleotide away. V usage is TRBV6-4 and J usage is TRBJ2-1; 10 bases are shared with TRBD1. This CDR3 is 15 amino acids long. Per the germline V gene, CDR1 is MRHNA and CDR2 is SNTAGT. The CDR3 is CASSDTMGQGHEQLF. Written as DNA, the CDR3 is TGTGCCAGCAGTGACACGATGGGACAGGGGCATGAGCAGCTCTTC.

This clonotype was counted ten times or more. This sequence joins TRBV12-3 or TRBV12-4 and TRBJ2-3; the D gene is possibly TRBD1 (5 bases). Trimming removed 2 bases from V and 4 bases from J, with 10 bases in between. This CDR3 region has 14 residues. DNA of the CDR3: TGTGCCAGCAGTTTACCGCCAGGGTCAGATACGCAGTATTTT. Translated: CASSLPPGSDTQYF.

The CDR3 DNA reads as TGCGCCAGCAGCCAAGGAGGACAGGGCAAGGCCTACGAGCAGTACTTC. Protein sequence: CASSQGGQGKAYEQYF. The chain joins TRBV4-1 to TRBJ2-7, with 8 bases matching TRBD1. Germline assignment: CDR1 MGHRA and CDR2 YSYEKL. J gave up 2 bases and V 1 base, and 7 bases lay outside the gene matches. The CDR3 runs to 16 residues.

This clonotype occurred a few times. This rearrangement joins TRBV5-1 to TRBJ1-1; D is unresolved. The CDR3 sequence is 12 residues long. The V end was cut by 1 base, the J end by 3 bases, with 4 bases between. CDR1 SGHRS and CDR2 YFSETQ come from the germline V gene. CDR3 sequence: CASSLTYTEAFF. The CDR3, as DNA: TGCGCCAGCAGCTTGACCTACACTGAAGCTTTCTTT.

About this clonotype: A much larger clone is a single base away; this may be a read error. The genes are TRBV20-1 and TRBJ2-7; no firm D call. This CDR3 has 13 residues. The germline CDR1 and CDR2 sequences are DFQATT and SNEGSKA (reference sequence). The CDR3 DNA reads as TGCGGTGCTAAACAGCCCGCAGGCTACGAGCAGTACTTC. Its protein is CGAKQPAGYEQYF.

This clonotype was recorded at least ten times. The V and J genes are TRBV20-1 and TRBJ2-7, with TRBD1 matching over 7 bases. The V gene's germline CDR1 is DFQATT and CDR2 SNEGSKA (reference sequence). This CDR3 comprises 14 residues. Unmatched junction bases numbered 10, after V lost 3 bases and J lost 5 bases. The DNA of the CDR3 is TGCAGTGCTAGGACAGGGAAGGTGAATAACGAGCAGTACTTC. This sequence encodes CSARTGKVNNEQYF.

This chain connects TRBV20-1 to TRBJ2-5; 7 bases are shared with TRBD1. With V trimmed by 3 bases and J by 2 bases, 9 bases remained unmatched. Germline CDR1 DFQATT, CDR2 SNEGSKA (reference sequence). The CDR3 is made up of 15 amino acids. The CDR3 here is CSASRDSETQETQYF. CDR3 DNA: TGCAGTGCTAGCCGGGACAGTGAAACTCAAGAGACCCAGTACTTC.

This clonotype was detected a few times. A much larger clone sits a single nucleotide away, making a read error possible. The chain carries TRBV4-1 and TRBJ2-2; D unresolved. Per germline, CDR1 MGHRA and CDR2 YSYEKL. There are 15 residues in the CDR3. The CDR3 bases are TGCGCCGGCAGCCAAGAGGCGAGAAACACCGGGGAGCTGTTTTTT. As protein: CAGSQEARNTGELFF.

The table lists this clonotype with many counts. The chain combines TRBV28 with TRBJ1-5, with a possible D match to TRBD1 (5 bases). This CDR3 is built from 15 residues. Trimming removed 1 base from V and 4 bases from J, with 11 bases in between. The germline V gene encodes CDR1 MDHEN and CDR2 SYDVKM. This CDR3 reads CASSLLGEVNQPQHF. DNA for the CDR3: TGTGCCAGCAGTTTATTGGGGGAGGTGAATCAGCCCCAGCATTTT.

This clonotype was seen ten or more times. V gene TRBV2 combines with J gene TRBJ2-7; D may match TRBD1 or TRBD2 (6 bases each). CDR1 and CDR2 from the germline V gene are SNHLY and FYNNEI. Trimming cost V 8 bases and J 5 bases, with 16 bases left between them. The CDR3 length is 13 residues. This CDR3 reads CASLDSGGNEQYF. Here the CDR3 DNA reads TGTGCCAGCCTGGACAGTGGGGGGAACGAGCAGTACTTC.

A word on this clonotype: One end of the junction varies from germline; a read error may be responsible. The gene calls are TRBV20-1 and TRBJ2-3; the D gene is possibly TRBD1 (5 bases). The CDR3 has 13 amino acids. The germline V gene encodes CDR1 DFQATT and CDR2 SNEGSKA (reference sequence). DNA for the CDR3: TGCGGTGCTCCACAGACAGGCACAGATACGCAGTATTTT. It translates to CGAPQTGTDTQYF.